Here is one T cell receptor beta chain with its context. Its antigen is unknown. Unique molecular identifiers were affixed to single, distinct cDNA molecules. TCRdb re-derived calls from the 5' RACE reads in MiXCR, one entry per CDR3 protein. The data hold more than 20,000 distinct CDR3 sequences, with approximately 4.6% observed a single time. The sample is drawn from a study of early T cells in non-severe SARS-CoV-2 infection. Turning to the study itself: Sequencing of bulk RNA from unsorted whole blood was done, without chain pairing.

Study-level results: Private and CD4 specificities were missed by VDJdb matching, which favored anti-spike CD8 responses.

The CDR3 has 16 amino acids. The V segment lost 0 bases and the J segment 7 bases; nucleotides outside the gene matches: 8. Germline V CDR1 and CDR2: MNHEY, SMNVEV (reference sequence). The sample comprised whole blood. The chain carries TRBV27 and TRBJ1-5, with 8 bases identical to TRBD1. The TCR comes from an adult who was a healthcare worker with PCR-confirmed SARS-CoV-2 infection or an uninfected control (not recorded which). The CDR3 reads CASSLSARGREQPQHF. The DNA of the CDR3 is TGTGCCAGCAGTTTATCGGCCAGGGGGCGCGAACAGCCCCAGCATTTT.